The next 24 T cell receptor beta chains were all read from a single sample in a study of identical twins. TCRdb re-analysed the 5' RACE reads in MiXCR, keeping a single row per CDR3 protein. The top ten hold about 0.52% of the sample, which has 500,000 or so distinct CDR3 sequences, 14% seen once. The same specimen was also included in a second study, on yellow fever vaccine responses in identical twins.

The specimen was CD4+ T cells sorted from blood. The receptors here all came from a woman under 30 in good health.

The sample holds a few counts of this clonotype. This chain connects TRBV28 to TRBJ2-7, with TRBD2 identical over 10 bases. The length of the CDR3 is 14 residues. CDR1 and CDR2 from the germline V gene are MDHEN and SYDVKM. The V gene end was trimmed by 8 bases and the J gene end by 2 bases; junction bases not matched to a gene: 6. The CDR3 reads CASRTAGGPYEQYF. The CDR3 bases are TGTGCCAGCCGCACAGCGGGAGGGCCCTACGAGCAGTACTTC.

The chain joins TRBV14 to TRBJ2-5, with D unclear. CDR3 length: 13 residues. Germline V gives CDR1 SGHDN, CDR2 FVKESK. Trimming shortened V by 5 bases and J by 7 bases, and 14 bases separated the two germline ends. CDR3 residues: CASSKVPMGTQYF. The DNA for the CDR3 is TGTGCCAGCAGCAAAGTCCCCATGGGGACCCAGTACTTC.

CDR3 sequence: CSARDRRQSSYEQYF. The DNA of the CDR3 is TGCAGTGCTAGAGATCGGCGACAGAGCTCCTACGAGCAGTACTTC. This chain connects TRBV20-1 to TRBJ2-7; a weak D match, TRBD1 (5 bases). Trimming pared 0 bases from V and 0 bases from J, leaving 12 bases between. The CDR3 totals 15 residues. The germline V gene encodes CDR1 DFQATT and CDR2 SNEGSKA (reference sequence).

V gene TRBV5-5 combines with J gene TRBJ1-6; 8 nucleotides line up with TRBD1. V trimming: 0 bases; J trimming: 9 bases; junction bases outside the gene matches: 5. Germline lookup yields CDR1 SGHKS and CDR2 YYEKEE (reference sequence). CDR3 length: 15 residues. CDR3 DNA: TGTGCCAGCAGCTTGGTGGACAGGGAAACTTCACCCCTCCACTTT. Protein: CASSLVDRETSPLHF.

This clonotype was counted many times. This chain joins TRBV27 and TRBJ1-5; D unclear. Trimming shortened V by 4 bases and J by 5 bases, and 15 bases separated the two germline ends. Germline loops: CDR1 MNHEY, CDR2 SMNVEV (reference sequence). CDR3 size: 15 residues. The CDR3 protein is CASSSEGPGHQPQHF. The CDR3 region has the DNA TGTGCCAGCAGTTCGGAGGGCCCTGGGCATCAGCCCCAGCATTTT.

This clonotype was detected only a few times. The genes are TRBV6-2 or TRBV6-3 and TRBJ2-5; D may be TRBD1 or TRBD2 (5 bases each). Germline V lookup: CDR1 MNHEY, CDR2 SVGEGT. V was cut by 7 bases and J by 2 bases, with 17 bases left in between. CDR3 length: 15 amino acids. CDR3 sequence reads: CASTDRDAVQETQYF. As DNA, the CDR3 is TGTGCCAGCACCGATAGGGACGCAGTTCAAGAGACCCAGTACTTC.

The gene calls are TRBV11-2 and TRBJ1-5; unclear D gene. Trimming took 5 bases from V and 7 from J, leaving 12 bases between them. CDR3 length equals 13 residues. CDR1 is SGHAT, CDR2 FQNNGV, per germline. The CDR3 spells CASSPRGGQPQHF. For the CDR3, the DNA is TGTGCCAGCAGCCCCAGAGGAGGGCAGCCCCAGCATTTT. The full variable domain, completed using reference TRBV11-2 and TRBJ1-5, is EAGVAQSPRYKIIEKRQSVAFWCNPISGHATLYWYQQILGQGPKLLIQFQNNGVVDDSQLPKDRFSAERLKGVDSTLKIQPAKLEDSAVYLCASSPRGGQPQHFGDGTRLSIL.

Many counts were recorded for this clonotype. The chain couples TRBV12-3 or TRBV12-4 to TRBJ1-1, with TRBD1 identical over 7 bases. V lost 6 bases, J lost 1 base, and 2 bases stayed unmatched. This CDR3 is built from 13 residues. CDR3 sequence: CASSRQGNTEAFF. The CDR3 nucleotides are TGTGCCAGCAGCAGACAGGGGAACACTGAAGCTTTCTTT.

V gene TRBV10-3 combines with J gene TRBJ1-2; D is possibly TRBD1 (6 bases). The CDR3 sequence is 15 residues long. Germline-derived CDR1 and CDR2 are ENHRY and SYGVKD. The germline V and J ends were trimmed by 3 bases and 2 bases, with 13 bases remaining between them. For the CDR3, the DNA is TGTGCCATCAGTGATTCAACAGGGCCCAACTATGGCTACACCTTC. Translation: CAISDSTGPNYGYTF.

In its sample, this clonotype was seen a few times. CDR3 in DNA: TGTGCCAGCAGCTCCCGACAGGGGAACTACGAGCAGTACTTC. Protein: CASSSRQGNYEQYF. This chain connects TRBV7-9 to TRBJ2-7; 8 nucleotides match TRBD1. V lost 4 bases to trimming and J lost 3 bases; unmatched junction nucleotides: 5. There are 14 residues in the CDR3. Germline V gene data show CDR1 as SEHNR and CDR2 as FQNEAQ (reference sequence).

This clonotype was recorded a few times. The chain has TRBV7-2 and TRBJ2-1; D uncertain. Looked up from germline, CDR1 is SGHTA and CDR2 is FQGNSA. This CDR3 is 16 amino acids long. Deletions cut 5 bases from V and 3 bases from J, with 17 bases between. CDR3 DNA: TGTGCCAGCAGCCCTCCCCAGGTTGGGGTCTACAATGAGCAGTTCTTC. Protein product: CASSPPQVGVYNEQFF.

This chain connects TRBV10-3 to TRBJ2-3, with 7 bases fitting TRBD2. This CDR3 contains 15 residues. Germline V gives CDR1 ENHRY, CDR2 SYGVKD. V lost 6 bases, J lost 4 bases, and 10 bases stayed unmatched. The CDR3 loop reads CAIRTDIAGPDTQYF. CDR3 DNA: TGTGCCATCAGGACCGATATAGCGGGTCCAGATACGCAGTATTTT.

CDR3 coding DNA: TGCAGTGCTAGAGTTCCTAGCGGGGGGGGCACAGATACGCAGTATTTT. It translates to CSARVPSGGGTDTQYF. This chain joins TRBV20-1 and TRBJ2-3; 12 bases agree with TRBD2. In germline, CDR1 is DFQATT, CDR2 SNEGSKA (reference sequence). This CDR3 region has 16 residues. Trimming at V came to 1 base and at J to 1 base, leaving 3 bases not matched to a gene.

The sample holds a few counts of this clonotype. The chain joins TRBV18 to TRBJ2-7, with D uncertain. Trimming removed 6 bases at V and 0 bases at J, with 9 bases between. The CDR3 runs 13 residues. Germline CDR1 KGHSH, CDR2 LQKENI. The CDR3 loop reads CASSPLLSYEQYF. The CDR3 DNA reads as TGTGCCAGCTCGCCTCTACTCTCCTACGAGCAGTACTTC.

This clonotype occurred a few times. CDR3 in amino acids: CASSLEGTSNTGELFF. In DNA, the CDR3 is TGTGCCAGCAGCTTAGAGGGCACCTCGAACACCGGGGAGCTGTTTTTT. This chain joins TRBV7-2 and TRBJ2-2; no clear D gene. Between the trimmed V and J ends, which lost 1 base and 0 bases, there was a span of 9 bases. The CDR3 sequence is 16 residues long. CDR1 and CDR2 (germline): SGHTA, FQGNSA.

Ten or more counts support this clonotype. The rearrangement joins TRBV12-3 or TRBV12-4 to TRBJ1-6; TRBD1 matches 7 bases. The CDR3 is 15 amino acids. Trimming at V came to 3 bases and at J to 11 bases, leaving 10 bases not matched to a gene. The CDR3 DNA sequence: TGTGCCAGCAGTTTGGGGACAGCTAGTAGAGCACCCCTCCACTTT. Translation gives CASSLGTASRAPLHF.

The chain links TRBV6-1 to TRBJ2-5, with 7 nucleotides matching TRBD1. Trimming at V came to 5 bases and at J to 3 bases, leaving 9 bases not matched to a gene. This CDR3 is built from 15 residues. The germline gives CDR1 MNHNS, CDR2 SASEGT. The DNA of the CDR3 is TGTGCCAGCAGTCGTCAAGGGACAGCCAAAGAGACCCAGTACTTC. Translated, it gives CASSRQGTAKETQYF.

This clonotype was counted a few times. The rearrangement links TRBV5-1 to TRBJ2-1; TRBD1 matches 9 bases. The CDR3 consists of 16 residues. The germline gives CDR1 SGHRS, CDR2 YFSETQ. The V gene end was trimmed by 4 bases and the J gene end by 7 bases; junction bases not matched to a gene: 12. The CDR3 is CASSPYRDRVGNEQFF. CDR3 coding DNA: TGCGCCAGCAGCCCGTACCGGGACAGGGTAGGTAATGAGCAGTTCTTC.

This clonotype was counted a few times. As DNA, the CDR3 is TGTGCCAGCAAGGATTGGGACAGAGCCTACGAGCAGTACTTC. It yields the protein CASKDWDRAYEQYF. The chain carries TRBV6-2 or TRBV6-3 and TRBJ2-7; 7 bases align to TRBD1. The trim removed 7 bases at V and 2 bases at J, leaving 8 bases unmatched. CDR3 length equals 14 residues. CDR1 is MNHEY, CDR2 SVGEGT, per germline.

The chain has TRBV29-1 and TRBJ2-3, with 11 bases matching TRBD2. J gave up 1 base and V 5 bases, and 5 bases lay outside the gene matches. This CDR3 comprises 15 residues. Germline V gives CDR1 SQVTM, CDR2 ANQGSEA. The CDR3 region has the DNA TGCAGCGTTACTAGCGGGAGTTCCCGCACAGATACGCAGTATTTT. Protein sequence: CSVTSGSSRTDTQYF.

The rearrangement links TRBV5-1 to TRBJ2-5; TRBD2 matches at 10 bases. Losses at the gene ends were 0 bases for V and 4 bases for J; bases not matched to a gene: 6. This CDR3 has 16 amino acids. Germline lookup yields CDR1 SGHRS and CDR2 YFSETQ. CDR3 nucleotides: TGCGCCAGCAGCTTGGCCCCAGCGGGGGGGTCAGAGACCCAGTACTTC. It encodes CASSLAPAGGSETQYF. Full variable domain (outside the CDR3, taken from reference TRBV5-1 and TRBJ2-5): KAGVTQTPRYLIKTRGQQVTLSCSPISGHRSVSWYQQTPGQGLQFLFEYFSETQRNKGNFPGRFSGRQFSNSRSEMNVSTLELGDSALYLCASSLAPAGGSETQYFGPGTRLLVL.

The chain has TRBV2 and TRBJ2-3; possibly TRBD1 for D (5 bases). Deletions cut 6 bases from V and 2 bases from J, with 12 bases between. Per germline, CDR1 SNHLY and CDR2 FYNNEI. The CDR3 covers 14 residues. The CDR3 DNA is TGTGCCAGCAGATTTGACAGCCACACAGATACGCAGTATTTT. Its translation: CASRFDSHTDTQYF.

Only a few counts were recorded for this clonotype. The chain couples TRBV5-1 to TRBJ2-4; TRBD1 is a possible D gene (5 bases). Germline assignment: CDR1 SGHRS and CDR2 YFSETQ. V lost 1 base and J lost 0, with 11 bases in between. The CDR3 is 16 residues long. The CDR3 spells CASSLSGPLAKNIQYF. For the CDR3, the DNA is TGCGCCAGCAGCTTGTCAGGGCCTCTAGCCAAAAACATTCAGTACTTC.

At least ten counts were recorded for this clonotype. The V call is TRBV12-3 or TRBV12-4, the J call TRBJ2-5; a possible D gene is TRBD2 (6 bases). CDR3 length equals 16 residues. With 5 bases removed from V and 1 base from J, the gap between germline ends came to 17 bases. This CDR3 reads CASSPYRRGFQETQYF. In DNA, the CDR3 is TGTGCCAGCAGTCCCTATCGGCGGGGCTTCCAAGAGACCCAGTACTTC.